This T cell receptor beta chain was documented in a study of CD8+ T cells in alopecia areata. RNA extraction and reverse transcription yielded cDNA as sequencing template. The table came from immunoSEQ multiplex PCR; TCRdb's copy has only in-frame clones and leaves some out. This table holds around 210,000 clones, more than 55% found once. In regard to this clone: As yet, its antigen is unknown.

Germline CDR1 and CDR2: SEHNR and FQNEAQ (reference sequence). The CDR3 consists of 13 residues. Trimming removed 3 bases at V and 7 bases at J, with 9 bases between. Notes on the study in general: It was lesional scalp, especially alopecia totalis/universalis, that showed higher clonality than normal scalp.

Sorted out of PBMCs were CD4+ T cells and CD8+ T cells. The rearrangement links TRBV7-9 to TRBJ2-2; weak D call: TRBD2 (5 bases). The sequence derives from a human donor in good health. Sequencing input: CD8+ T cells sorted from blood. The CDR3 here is CASSLTTSGELFF. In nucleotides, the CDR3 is TGTGCCAGCAGCTTGACCACTAGCGGGGAGCTGTTTTTT.